A single sample gave rise to the 9 T cell receptor beta chains below, sequenced in a study of T cells in women clearing cervical HPV infection. Here immunoSEQ multiplex PCR was the method, and the copy in TCRdb shows in-frame clones only, minus some. This sample contains more than 30,000 clones. Sequences were obtained from blood buffy coat. Receptors were obtained from a woman between 18 and 70 years old with a cervical HPV16 infection that either progressed to CIN3+ or cleared (not recorded which).

Note on this clone: The read ends 3 residues shy of where the CDR3 ends; the end is completed using the germline J gene. This sequence joins TRBV11-2 and TRBJ1-6, with TRBD1 matching over 7 bases. Germline CDR1 is SGHAT and CDR2 is FQNNGV. The CDR3 is 15 amino acids. V dropped 4 bases and J dropped 7; count of bases not matched to a gene: 7. CDR3 protein: CASSSADRKNSPLHF. The covered CDR3 bases are TGTGCCAGCAGCTCCGCGGACAGGAAGAATTCACCC.

As to this clone: Coverage ceases 3 residues before the CDR3 finishes, and the germline J gene fills in the end. The chain links TRBV20-1 to TRBJ2-7; D is unresolved. V was pared by 2 bases and J by 0 bases, with 8 bases between. The CDR3 length is 13 residues. Germline assignment: CDR1 DFQATT and CDR2 SNEGSKA (reference sequence). Partial CDR3 DNA: TGCAGTGCTAGACTTGGGCCCTCCTACGAG. Protein sequence: CSARLGPSYE. The CDR3, in full, reads CSARLGPSYEQYF.

Comments on this clone: The CDR3 is cut off 3 residues early in the read; its end comes from the germline J gene. This chain connects TRBV11-2 to TRBJ2-1, with D uncertain. Germline CDR1 is SGHAT and CDR2 is FQNNGV. This CDR3 spans 12 amino acids. Trimming pared 6 bases from V and 7 bases from J, leaving 10 bases between. The CDR3 sequence: CASSFRYNEQFF. The DNA read from the CDR3 is TGTGCCAGCAGTTTTCGCTATAATGAG.

Comments on this clone: The read comes to an end 3 residues before the CDR3 does, leaving the germline J gene to fill in the end. The V gene is TRBV5-1, the J gene TRBJ2-5; no clear D gene. V was cut by 8 bases and J by 4 bases, with 15 bases left in between. The germline V gene encodes CDR1 SGHRS and CDR2 YFSETQ. The CDR3 totals 13 residues. The CDR3 DNA, read in part, is TGCGCCAGTCACGAAGGGTATCCAGAGACC. Translation: CASHEGYPET. In full, the CDR3 reads CASHEGYPETQYF.

This CDR3 is CASSPDRFDGYTF. The CDR3 DNA, read in part, is TGCGCCAGCAGTCCTGACAGGTTCGATGGC. V gene TRBV10-1 combines with J gene TRBJ1-2; TRBD1 might be the D (6 bases). The read is 3 residues too short to cover the CDR3 end, so that end is filled in from the germline J gene. This CDR3 comprises 13 residues. Germline CDR1 is WNHNN and CDR2 is SYGVQD (reference sequence). V was clipped by 5 bases and J by 6 bases, with 13 bases between them.

In the case of this clone: The CDR3 is cut off 3 residues early in the read; its end comes from the germline J gene. V gene TRBV20-1 combines with J gene TRBJ2-4; D gene ambiguous. Per germline, CDR1 DFQATT and CDR2 SNEGSKA (reference sequence). The CDR3 totals 17 residues. Trimming stripped 0 bases from V and 0 bases from J, with 15 bases between. The part of the CDR3 DNA that was read is TGCAGTGCTAGAGATGGTCCGTCGGTTATAGCCAAAAACATT. It yields the protein CSARDGPSVIAKNI. The entire CDR3 reads CSARDGPSVIAKNIQYF.

A word on this clone: Read data end 3 residues before the CDR3 end; the end is taken from the germline J gene. This sequence joins TRBV2 and TRBJ1-2, with D possibly being TRBD1 (6 bases). The CDR3 length is 16 residues. Germline CDR1 reads SNHLY; CDR2 reads FYNNEI. CDR3 amino acids: CASSGGVGTPSTGYTF. The CDR3 DNA, read in part, is TGTGCCAGCAGTGGAGGGGTCGGGACACCCTCGACGGGC.

CDR3 amino acids: CASSTRGSEETQYF. The sequenced CDR3 bases are TGCGCCAGCTCCACCAGGGGGAGCGAAGAGACC. The chain links TRBV5-1 to TRBJ2-5, with 7 bases identical to TRBD1. The read finishes 3 residues shy of the CDR3 end, and the germline J gene is used to complete it. CDR1 is SGHRS, CDR2 YFSETQ, per germline. CDR3 length equals 14 residues. With 7 bases clipped from V and 3 bases from J, the junction kept 9 bases outside the gene matches.

As to this clone: The read halts 3 residues ahead of the CDR3 end, with the missing end drawn from the germline J gene. V gene TRBV7-9 combines with J gene TRBJ1-6; the D gene is possibly TRBD1 (5 bases). Germline V gene lookup returns CDR1 SEHNR and CDR2 FQNEAQ (reference sequence). V lost 5 bases, J lost 7 bases, and 15 bases lay in between. The CDR3 covers 15 residues. CDR3 DNA (partial): TGTGCCAGCAGCCCAGGGTTCTGGGGCAATTCACCC. This gives the protein CASSPGFWGNSP. The whole CDR3 region reads CASSPGFWGNSPLHF.